Presented here are 9 T cell receptor beta chains from one specimen sequenced in a study of OX40 agonist ivuxolimab in advanced cancers. Measured with immunoSEQ multiplex PCR; TCRdb has only the in-frame clones, and not every one. The sample shows about 21,000 clones, around 80% of them seen only once. The sequencing here drew on CD4+ or CD8+ T cells sorted from blood, taken in a trial of the OX40 agonist ivuxolimab. All receptors come from an adult with an advanced solid tumor such as melanoma, head and neck, liver or kidney cancer.

The chain recombines TRBV27 with TRBJ1-2; D is perhaps TRBD1 (6 bases). V was clipped by 4 bases and J by 8 bases, with 20 bases between them. Germline loops: CDR1 MNHEY, CDR2 SMNVEV (reference sequence). This CDR3 comprises 15 residues. CDR3 residues: CASSYRTAALGGYTF. The DNA of the CDR3 is TGTGCCAGCAGTTACCGGACAGCCGCCCTGGGGGGCTACACCTTC.

Here the CDR3 DNA reads TGTGCCAGCAGCTTGGATCTCGGGGGGGCCGCAGAGACCCAGTACTTC. It translates to CASSLDLGGAAETQYF. V and J are TRBV5-6 and TRBJ2-5; 8 positions agree with TRBD2. CDR1 is SGHDT, CDR2 YYEEEE, per germline. The CDR3 is made up of 16 amino acids. J gave up 4 bases and V 0 bases, and 8 bases lay outside the gene matches.

This clone was observed a handful of times. This chain joins TRBV27 and TRBJ1-5, with 8 bases matching TRBD1. The V and J ends lost 6 bases and 4 bases, in that order; junction bases with no gene match: 8. This CDR3 contains 15 residues. Per germline, CDR1 MNHEY and CDR2 SMNVEV (reference sequence). The CDR3 sequence: CASSRTGIPNQPQHF. The CDR3 region has the DNA TGTGCCAGCAGCCGGACAGGGATCCCGAATCAGCCCCAGCATTTT.

The chain uses TRBV6-6 and TRBJ1-2; D possibly corresponds to TRBD1 (5 bases). V was shortened by 3 bases and J by 2 bases, with 7 bases between the two germline ends. The CDR3 has 13 amino acids. Germline V CDR1 and CDR2: MNHNY, SVGAGI (reference sequence). The DNA for the CDR3 is TGTGCCAGCAGTTATCAGGGCAACTATGGCTACACCTTC. As protein: CASSYQGNYGYTF.

By share of the sample, this clone is medium-sized. The V and J genes are TRBV9 and TRBJ2-2; TRBD1 matches at 9 bases. The CDR3 spans 14 residues. The junction had 7 bases not matched to a gene; V was cut back by 6 bases and J by 7 bases. In germline, CDR1 is SGDLS, CDR2 YYNGEE. The CDR3 DNA reads as TGTGCCAGCACCCTACAGGGGGCCGGCGGGGAGCTGTTTTTT. Its translation: CASTLQGAGGELFF.

The genes are TRBV6-5 and TRBJ2-2; 8 bases agree with TRBD1. Looked up from germline, CDR1 is MNHEY and CDR2 is SVGAGI. The junction had 8 bases not matched to a gene; V was cut back by 4 bases and J by 4 bases. The CDR3 covers 16 residues. Written as DNA, the CDR3 is TGTGCCAGCAGTTTTCAGGGGGCGCCTGGCACCGGGGAGCTGTTTTTT. This codes for CASSFQGAPGTGELFF.

The V call is TRBV7-9, the J call TRBJ2-7; TRBD2 agrees at 13 bases. CDR1 and CDR2 (germline): SEHNR, FQNEAQ (reference sequence). J lost 2 bases, V lost 4 bases, and 14 bases had no gene match. The CDR3 runs 19 residues. In DNA form, the CDR3 reads TGTGCCAGCAGCTCAGATCTCGGAGGACTAGCGGGGGAGCCCTACGAGCAGTACTTC. Protein sequence: CASSSDLGGLAGEPYEQYF.

This chain links TRBV7-9 with TRBJ2-6; possible D gene TRBD1, 6 bases. The CDR3 loop spans 15 amino acids. The germline V gene has CDR1 SEHNR and CDR2 FQNEAQ (reference sequence). Trimming took 8 bases from V and 0 from J, leaving 11 bases between them. The CDR3 region is CASLGATSGANVLTF. CDR3 nucleotides: TGTGCCAGCCTGGGGGCTACCTCTGGGGCCAACGTCCTGACTTTC.

This sequence joins TRBV19 and TRBJ2-7, with D possibly TRBD1 on 6 matching bases. The CDR3 spans 16 residues. CDR1 is LNHDA and CDR2 is SQIVND in the germline V gene (reference sequence). V was shortened by 3 bases and J by 0 bases, with 15 bases between the two germline ends. CDR3 protein: CASSMRRGLSSYEQYF. The CDR3 nucleotides read TGTGCCAGTAGTATGCGCAGGGGCCTCTCCTCCTACGAGCAGTACTTC.